Included here is one T cell receptor beta chain sequence, with context. The CDR3 runs to 15 residues. V was clipped by 3 bases and J by 1 base, with 12 bases between them. Germline CDR1 is MNHEY and CDR2 is SMNVEV (reference sequence). The method was immunoSEQ multiplex PCR; TCRdb's version includes in-frame clones alone and lacks a portion of them. The repertoire consists of tens of thousands of clones, with roughly 90% occurring once and the leading ten covering under 30%. These data come from a study of OX40 agonist ivuxolimab in advanced cancers. Study overall: A diagnosis of hepatocellular carcinoma, melanoma, renal cell or head and neck cancer was present in dose-escalation patients.

This TCR derives from an adult with an advanced solid tumor such as melanoma, head and neck, liver or kidney cancer. The material sequenced was CD4+ or CD8+ T cells sorted from blood, taken in a trial of the OX40 agonist ivuxolimab. The chain has TRBV27 and TRBJ2-5; D may be TRBD1 (6 bases). CDR3 in amino acids: CASSLDGTPQETQYF. Here the CDR3 DNA reads TGTGCCAGCAGTTTGGACGGGACACCCCAAGAGACCCAGTACTTC.